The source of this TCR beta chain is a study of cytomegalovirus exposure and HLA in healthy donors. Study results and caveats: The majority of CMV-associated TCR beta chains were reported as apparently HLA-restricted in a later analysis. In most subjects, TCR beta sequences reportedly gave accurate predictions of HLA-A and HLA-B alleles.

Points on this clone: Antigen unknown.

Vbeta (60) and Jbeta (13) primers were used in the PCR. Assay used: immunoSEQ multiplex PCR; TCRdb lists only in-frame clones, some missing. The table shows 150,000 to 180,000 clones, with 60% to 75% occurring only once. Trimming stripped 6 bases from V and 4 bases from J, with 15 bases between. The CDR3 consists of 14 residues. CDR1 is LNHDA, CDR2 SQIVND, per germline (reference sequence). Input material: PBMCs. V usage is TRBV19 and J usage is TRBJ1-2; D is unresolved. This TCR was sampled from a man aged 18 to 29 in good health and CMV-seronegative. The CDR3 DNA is TGTGCCAGTAGGACCGGGCCCGGAGGCTATGGCTACACCTTC. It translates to CASRTGPGGYGYTF.